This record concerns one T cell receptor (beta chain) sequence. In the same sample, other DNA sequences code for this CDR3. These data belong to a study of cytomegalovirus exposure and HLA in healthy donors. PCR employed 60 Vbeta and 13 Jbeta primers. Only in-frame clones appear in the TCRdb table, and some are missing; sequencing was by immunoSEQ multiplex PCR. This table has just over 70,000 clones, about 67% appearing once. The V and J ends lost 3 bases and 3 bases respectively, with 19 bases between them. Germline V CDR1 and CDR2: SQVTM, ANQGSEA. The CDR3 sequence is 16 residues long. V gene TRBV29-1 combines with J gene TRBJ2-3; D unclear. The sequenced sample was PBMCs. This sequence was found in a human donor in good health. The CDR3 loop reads CSVENGLPTATDTQYF. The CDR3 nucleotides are TGCAGCGTTGAGAATGGGCTCCCCACAGCTACAGATACGCAGTATTTT.